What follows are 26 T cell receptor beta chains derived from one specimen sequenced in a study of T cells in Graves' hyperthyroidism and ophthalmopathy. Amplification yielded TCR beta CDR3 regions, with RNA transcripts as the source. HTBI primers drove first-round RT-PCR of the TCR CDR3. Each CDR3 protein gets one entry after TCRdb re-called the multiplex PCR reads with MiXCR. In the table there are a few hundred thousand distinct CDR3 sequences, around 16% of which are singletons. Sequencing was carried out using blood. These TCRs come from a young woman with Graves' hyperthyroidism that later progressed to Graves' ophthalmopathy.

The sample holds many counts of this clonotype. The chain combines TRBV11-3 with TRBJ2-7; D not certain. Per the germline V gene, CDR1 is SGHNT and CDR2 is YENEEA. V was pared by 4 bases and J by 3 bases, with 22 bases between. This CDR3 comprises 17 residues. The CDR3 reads CASSSRRQAPPDYEQYF. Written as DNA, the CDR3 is TGTGCCAGCAGCTCCCGCCGGCAGGCCCCGCCGGACTACGAGCAGTACTTC.

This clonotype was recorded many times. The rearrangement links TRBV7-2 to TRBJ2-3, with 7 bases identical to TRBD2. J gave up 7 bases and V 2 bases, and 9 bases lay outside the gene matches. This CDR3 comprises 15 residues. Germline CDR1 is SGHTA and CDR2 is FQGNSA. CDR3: CASSLMGGGLNTQYF. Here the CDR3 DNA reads TGTGCCAGCAGCTTAATGGGGGGAGGGCTGAATACGCAGTATTTT.

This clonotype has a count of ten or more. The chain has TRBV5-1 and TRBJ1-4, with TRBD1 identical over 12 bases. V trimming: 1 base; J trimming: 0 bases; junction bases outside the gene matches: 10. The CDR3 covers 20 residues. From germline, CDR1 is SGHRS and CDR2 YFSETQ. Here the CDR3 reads CASSLTGDRGRFATNEKLFF. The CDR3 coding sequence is TGCGCCAGCAGCTTGACCGGGGACAGGGGGCGCTTTGCAACTAATGAAAAACTGTTTTTT.

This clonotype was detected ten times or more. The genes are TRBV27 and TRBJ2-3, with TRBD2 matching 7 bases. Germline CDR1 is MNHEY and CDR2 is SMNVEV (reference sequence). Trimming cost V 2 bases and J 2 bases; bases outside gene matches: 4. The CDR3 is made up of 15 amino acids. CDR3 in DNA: TGTGCCAGCAGTTTACTAGCGGTTTTCACAGATACGCAGTATTTT. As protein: CASSLLAVFTDTQYF.

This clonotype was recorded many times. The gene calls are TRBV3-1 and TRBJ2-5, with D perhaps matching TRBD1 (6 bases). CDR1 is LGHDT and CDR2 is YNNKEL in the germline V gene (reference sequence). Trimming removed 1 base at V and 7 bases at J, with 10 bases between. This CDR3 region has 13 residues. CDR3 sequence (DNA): TGTGCCAGCAGCCAAGGGACAGTGGGGACCCAGTACTTC. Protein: CASSQGTVGTQYF.

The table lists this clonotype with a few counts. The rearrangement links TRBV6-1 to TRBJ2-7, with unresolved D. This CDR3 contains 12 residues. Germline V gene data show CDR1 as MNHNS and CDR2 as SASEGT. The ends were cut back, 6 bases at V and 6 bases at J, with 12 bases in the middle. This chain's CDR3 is CASSAGWPEQYF. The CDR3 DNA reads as TGTGCCAGCAGCGCCGGGTGGCCCGAGCAGTACTTC.

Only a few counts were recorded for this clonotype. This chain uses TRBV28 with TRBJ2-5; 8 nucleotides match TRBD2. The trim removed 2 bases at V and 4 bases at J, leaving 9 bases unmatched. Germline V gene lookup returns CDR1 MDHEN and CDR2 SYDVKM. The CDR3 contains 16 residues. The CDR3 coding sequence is TGTGCCAGCAGTTTAAGTCAGCTAGCGGGTGGAGAGACCCAGTACTTC. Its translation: CASSLSQLAGGETQYF.

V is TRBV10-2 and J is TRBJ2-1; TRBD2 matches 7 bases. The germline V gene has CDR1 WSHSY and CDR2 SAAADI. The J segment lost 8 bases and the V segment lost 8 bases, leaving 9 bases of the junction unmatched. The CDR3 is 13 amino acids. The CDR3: CASVGGGPHEQFF. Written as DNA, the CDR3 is TGCGCCAGCGTGGGGGGAGGGCCGCATGAGCAGTTCTTC.

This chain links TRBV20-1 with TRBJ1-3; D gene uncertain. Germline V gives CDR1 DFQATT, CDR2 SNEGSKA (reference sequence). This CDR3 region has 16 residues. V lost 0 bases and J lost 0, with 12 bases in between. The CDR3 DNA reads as TGCAGTGCTAGAGATTTCGGGGAGGGCTCTGGAAACACCATATATTTT. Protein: CSARDFGEGSGNTIYF.

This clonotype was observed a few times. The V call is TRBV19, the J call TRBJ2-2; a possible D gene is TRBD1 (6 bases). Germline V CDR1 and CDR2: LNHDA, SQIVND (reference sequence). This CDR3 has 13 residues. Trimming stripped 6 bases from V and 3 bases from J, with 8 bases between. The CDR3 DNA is TGTGCCAGTAGGGACAGTCACACCGGGGAGCTGTTTTTT. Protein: CASRDSHTGELFF.

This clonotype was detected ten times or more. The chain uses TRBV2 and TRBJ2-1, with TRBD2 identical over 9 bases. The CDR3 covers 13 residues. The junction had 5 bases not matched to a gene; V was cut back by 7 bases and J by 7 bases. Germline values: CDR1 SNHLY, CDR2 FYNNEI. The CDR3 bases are TGTGCCAGCAACGCGGGAGGGTGGAATGAGCAGTTCTTC. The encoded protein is CASNAGGWNEQFF.

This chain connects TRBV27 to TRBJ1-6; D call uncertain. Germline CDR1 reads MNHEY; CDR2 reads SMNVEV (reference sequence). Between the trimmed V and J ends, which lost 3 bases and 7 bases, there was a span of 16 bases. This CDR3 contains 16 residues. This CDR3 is CASSLDSSSRNSPLHF. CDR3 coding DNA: TGTGCCAGCAGTTTGGACTCCTCATCTAGGAATTCACCCCTCCACTTT.

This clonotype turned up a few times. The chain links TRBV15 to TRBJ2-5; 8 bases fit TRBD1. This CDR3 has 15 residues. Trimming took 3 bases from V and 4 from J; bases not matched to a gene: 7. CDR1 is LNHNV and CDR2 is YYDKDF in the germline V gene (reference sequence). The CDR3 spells CATSSQWTGRETQYF. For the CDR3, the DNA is TGTGCCACCAGCAGCCAGTGGACAGGGAGAGAGACCCAGTACTTC.

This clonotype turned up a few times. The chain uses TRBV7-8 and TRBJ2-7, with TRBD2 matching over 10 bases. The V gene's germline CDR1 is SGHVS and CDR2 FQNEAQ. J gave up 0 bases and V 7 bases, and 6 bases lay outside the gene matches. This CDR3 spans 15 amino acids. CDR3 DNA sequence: TGTGCCAGCAAAAAGGGGACTAGCGACTCCTACGAGCAGTACTTC. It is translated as CASKKGTSDSYEQYF.

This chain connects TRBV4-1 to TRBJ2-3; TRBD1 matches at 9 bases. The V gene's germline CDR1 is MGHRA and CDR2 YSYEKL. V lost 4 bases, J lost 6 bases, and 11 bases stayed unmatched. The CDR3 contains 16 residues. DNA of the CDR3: TGCGCCAGCAGCCCACTGGGACAGGGAACAGCGGATACGCAGTATTTT. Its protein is CASSPLGQGTADTQYF.

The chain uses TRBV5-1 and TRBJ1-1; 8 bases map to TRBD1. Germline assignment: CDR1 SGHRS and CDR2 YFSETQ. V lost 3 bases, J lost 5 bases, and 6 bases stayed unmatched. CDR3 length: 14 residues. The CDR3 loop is CASSSGTGGTEAFF. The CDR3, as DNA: TGCGCCAGCAGCTCCGGGACAGGCGGTACTGAAGCTTTCTTT.

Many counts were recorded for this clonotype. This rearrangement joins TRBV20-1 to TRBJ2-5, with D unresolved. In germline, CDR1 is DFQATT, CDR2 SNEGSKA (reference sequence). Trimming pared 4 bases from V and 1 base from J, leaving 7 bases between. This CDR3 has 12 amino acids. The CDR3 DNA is TGCAGTGCTAAACGGTCCCAAGAGACCCAGTACTTC. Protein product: CSAKRSQETQYF.

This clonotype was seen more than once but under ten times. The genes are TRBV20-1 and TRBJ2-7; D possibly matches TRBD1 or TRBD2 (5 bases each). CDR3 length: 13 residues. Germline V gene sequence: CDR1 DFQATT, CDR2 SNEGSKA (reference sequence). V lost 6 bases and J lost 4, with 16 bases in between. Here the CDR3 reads CSAGDGSGYEQYF. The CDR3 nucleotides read TGCAGTGCGGGGGACGGATCGGGGTACGAGCAGTACTTC.

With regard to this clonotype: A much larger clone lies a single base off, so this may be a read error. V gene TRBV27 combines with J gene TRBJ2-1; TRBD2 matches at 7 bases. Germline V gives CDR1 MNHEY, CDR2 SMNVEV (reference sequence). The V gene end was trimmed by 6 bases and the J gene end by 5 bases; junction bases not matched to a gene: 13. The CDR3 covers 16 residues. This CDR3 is CASSSPSRGDDNEQFF. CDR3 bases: TGTGCCAGCAGCTCCCCCTCACGGGGGGATGACAATGAGCAGTTCTTC.

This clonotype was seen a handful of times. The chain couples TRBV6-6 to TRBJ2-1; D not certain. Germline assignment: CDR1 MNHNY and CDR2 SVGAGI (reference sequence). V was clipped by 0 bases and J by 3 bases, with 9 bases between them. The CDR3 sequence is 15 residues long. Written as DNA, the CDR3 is TGTGCCAGCAGTTACTCTGGCGGATTCTACAATGAGCAGTTCTTC. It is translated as CASSYSGGFYNEQFF.

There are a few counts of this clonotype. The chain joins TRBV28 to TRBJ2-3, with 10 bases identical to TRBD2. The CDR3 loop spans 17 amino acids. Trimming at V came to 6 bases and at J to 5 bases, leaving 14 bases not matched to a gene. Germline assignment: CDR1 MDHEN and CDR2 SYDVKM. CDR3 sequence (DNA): TGTGCCAGCAGCCGCCCCCCGACTAGCGGGTCGGGAGATACGCAGTATTTT. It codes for CASSRPPTSGSGDTQYF.

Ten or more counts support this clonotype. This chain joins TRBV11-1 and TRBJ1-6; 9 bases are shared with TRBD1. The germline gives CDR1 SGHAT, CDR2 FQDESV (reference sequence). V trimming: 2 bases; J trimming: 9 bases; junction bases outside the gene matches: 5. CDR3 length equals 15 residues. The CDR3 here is CASSLTGQGSSPLHF. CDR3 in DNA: TGTGCCAGCAGCTTAACGGGACAGGGATCTTCACCCCTCCACTTT.

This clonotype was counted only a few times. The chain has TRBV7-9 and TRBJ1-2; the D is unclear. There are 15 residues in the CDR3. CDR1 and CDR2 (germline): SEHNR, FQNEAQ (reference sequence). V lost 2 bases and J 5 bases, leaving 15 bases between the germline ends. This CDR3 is CASSLSDAHLYGYTF. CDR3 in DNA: TGTGCCAGCAGCTTATCGGATGCCCACCTATATGGCTACACCTTC.

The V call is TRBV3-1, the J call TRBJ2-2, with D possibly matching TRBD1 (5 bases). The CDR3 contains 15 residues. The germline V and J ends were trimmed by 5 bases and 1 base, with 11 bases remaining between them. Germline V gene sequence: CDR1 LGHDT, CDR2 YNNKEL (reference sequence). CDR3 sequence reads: CASSLFTGNTGELFF. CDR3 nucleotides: TGTGCCAGCAGCTTATTCACAGGGAACACCGGGGAGCTGTTTTTT. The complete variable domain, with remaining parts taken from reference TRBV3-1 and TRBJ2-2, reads DTAVSQTPKYLVTQMGNDKSIKCEQNLGHDTMYWYKQDSKKFLKIMFSYNNKELIINETVPNRFSPKSPDKAHLNLHINSLELGDSAVYFCASSLFTGNTGELFFGEGSRLTVL.

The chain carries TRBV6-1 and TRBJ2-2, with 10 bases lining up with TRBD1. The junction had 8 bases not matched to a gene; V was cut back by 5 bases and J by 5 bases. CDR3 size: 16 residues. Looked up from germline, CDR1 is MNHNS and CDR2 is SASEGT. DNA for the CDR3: TGTGCCAGCAGTTATACGACAGGGGGCAGAACCGGGGAGCTGTTTTTT. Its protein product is CASSYTTGGRTGELFF.

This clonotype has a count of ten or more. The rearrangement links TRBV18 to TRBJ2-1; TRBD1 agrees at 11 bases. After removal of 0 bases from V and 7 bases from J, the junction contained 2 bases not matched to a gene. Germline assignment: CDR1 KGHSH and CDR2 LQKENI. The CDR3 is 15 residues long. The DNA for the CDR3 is TGTGCCAGCTCACCACCGGGACAGGGGGAAAATGAGCAGTTCTTC. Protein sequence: CASSPPGQGENEQFF.